The 2 T cell receptor beta chains given below trace back to one sample, sequenced in a study of T cell changes during pregnancy in multiple sclerosis (dated by TCRdb to between 2018 and 2021). Library method: the immunoSEQ multiplex PCR assay. The immuneACCESS repertoire file appears here via TCRdb, limited to in-frame rearrangements. These files lack a portion of the clones; in checked studies, under half of the deficit traces to unresolved V genes, and the cause of the others is not known. The sample contains some 54,000 clones, just over 90% of them found a single time. Approximately 1.8% of the sample is in the top ten clones. Here the sequenced sample was peripheral blood, taken after pregnancy. The receptors stem from a female donor with multiple sclerosis, enrolled in a pregnancy study.

The rearrangement joins TRBV7-2 to TRBJ2-3; TRBD2 agrees at 8 bases. Germline V gene data show CDR1 as SGHTA and CDR2 as FQGNSA. V lost 5 bases and J lost 3; bases outside the gene matches: 13. There are 17 residues in the CDR3. CDR3 sequence: CASSPDFVAGWTDTQYF. Here the CDR3 DNA reads TGTGCCAGCAGCCCCGACTTTGTAGCGGGATGGACAGATACGCAGTATTTT.

This chain joins TRBV15 and TRBJ2-5, with 11 bases aligning to TRBD1. The CDR3 contains 13 residues. CDR1 is LNHNV, CDR2 YYDKDF, per germline (reference sequence). With 8 bases clipped from V and 2 bases from J, the junction kept 1 base outside the gene matches. CDR3 nucleotide sequence: TGTGCCACCCGGGACAGGGGGCAAGAGACCCAGTACTTC. It codes for CATRDRGQETQYF.